The 17 T cell receptor beta chains below all came from one sample that was sequenced in a study of T cell changes during pregnancy in multiple sclerosis. Libraries were prepared by immunoSEQ multiplex PCR; TCRdb keeps only in-frame clonotypes and omits some of them. The sample holds tens of thousands of clones, 92% seen once. The sample was CD4+ T cells from peripheral blood mononuclear cells, taken in the third trimester of pregnancy. The receptors were gathered from a female donor with multiple sclerosis, enrolled in a pregnancy study.

The chain has TRBV5-6 and TRBJ1-1; D may be TRBD1 (6 bases). V was cut by 2 bases and J by 1 base, with 9 bases left in between. CDR1 is SGHDT and CDR2 is YYEEEE in the germline V gene. CDR3 length: 14 amino acids. CDR3 in DNA: TGTGCCAGCAGCTTAGACAGGACGAACACTGAAGCTTTCTTT. Amino acid sequence: CASSLDRTNTEAFF.

This chain uses TRBV12-5 with TRBJ1-3; D is perhaps TRBD1 (6 bases). V gave up 5 bases and J gave up 3 bases, with 20 bases separating them. The CDR3 sequence is 17 residues long. CDR1 is LGHNT and CDR2 is FRNRAP in the germline V gene. In DNA form, the CDR3 reads TGTGCTAGTGGTCTACGGCAGGGACAAATCTATGGAAACACCATATATTTT. Translating it yields CASGLRQGQIYGNTIYF.

V gene TRBV6-1 combines with J gene TRBJ2-3; 12 nucleotides line up with TRBD2. The junction had 1 base not matched to a gene; V was cut back by 3 bases and J by 0 bases. This CDR3 has 16 residues. Germline values: CDR1 MNHNS, CDR2 SASEGT. The CDR3 loop is CASSDGLAGSTDTQYF. In DNA, the CDR3 is TGTGCCAGCAGTGACGGACTAGCGGGGAGCACAGATACGCAGTATTTT.

The rearrangement joins TRBV6-6 to TRBJ2-2; no clear D. Trimming stripped 5 bases from V and 6 bases from J, with 10 bases between. CDR3 length: 13 residues. Looked up from germline, CDR1 is MNHNY and CDR2 is SVGAGI (reference sequence). CDR3 amino acids: CASSADKAGELFF. CDR3 in DNA: TGTGCCAGCAGTGCCGACAAGGCCGGGGAGCTGTTTTTT.

The chain combines TRBV25-1 with TRBJ1-4; 8 positions agree with TRBD1. After removal of 1 base from V and 7 bases from J, the junction contained 5 bases not matched to a gene. Germline CDR1 is MGHDK and CDR2 is SYGVNS. The CDR3 extends over 15 amino acids. Written as DNA, the CDR3 is TGTGCCAGCAGTGAATCCTGGACAGGGAGTGAAAAACTGTTTTTT. Its translation: CASSESWTGSEKLFF.

This clone was recorded only once. The gene calls are TRBV5-6 and TRBJ1-2; perhaps TRBD1 as D (6 bases). Germline CDR1 reads SGHDT; CDR2 reads YYEEEE. V was trimmed by 0 bases and J by 7 bases, leaving 13 bases between them. The length of the CDR3 is 14 residues. This chain's CDR3 is CASSLERGGFGYTF. The CDR3 DNA sequence: TGTGCCAGCAGCTTGGAGCGGGGGGGCTTTGGCTACACCTTC. Variable domain in full (rest from reference TRBV5-6 and TRBJ1-2): DAGVTQSPTHLIKTRGQQVTLRCSPKSGHDTVSWYQQALGQGPQFIFQYYEEEERQRGNFPDRFSGHQFPNYSSELNVNALLLGDSALYLCASSLERGGFGYTFGSGTRLTVV.

The V call is TRBV4-1, the J call TRBJ1-2, with D unclear. Looked up from germline, CDR1 is MGHRA and CDR2 is YSYEKL. V was cut by 2 bases and J by 0 bases, with 13 bases left in between. The CDR3 consists of 16 residues. The DNA for the CDR3 is TGCGCCAGCAGCCAACTACTAGGGAGGACTAACTATGGCTACACCTTC. It encodes CASSQLLGRTNYGYTF.

The chain uses TRBV6-5 and TRBJ1-1, with D hard to call. Per germline, CDR1 MNHEY and CDR2 SVGAGI. V was pared by 6 bases and J by 7 bases, with 12 bases between. The CDR3 covers 12 residues. The CDR3: CASRPRPGEAFF. CDR3 nucleotide sequence: TGTGCCAGCAGGCCTAGGCCGGGTGAAGCTTTCTTT.

The rearrangement uses TRBV5-1 and TRBJ2-5; the D gene is possibly TRBD2 (5 bases). Germline V gene lookup returns CDR1 SGHRS and CDR2 YFSETQ. This CDR3 spans 15 amino acids. V gave up 5 bases and J gave up 5 bases, with 19 bases separating them. The CDR3 region has the DNA TGCGCCAGCAGGGAGGCGGGTAGTCCGGTGGAGACCCAGTACTTC. Its translation: CASREAGSPVETQYF.

J is TRBJ1-6 and V is TRBV18; 7 nucleotides match TRBD1. V shed 4 bases, J shed 7 bases, and the junction held 7 bases outside the gene matches. CDR3 length: 15 amino acids. From germline, CDR1 is KGHSH and CDR2 LQKENI. The CDR3 spells CASSRPTGRNSPLHF. Here the CDR3 DNA reads TGTGCCAGCTCACGACCGACAGGGAGGAATTCACCCCTCCACTTT.

The CDR3 DNA is TGCGCCAGCAGCTCCGGACTAGCGGGGGGGACCCAAGAGACCCAGTACTTC. It translates to CASSSGLAGGTQETQYF. The V and J genes are TRBV5-1 and TRBJ2-5; 15 bases match TRBD2. The CDR3 runs 17 residues. Germline V CDR1 and CDR2: SGHRS, YFSETQ. J gave up 1 base and V 3 bases, and 4 bases lay outside the gene matches.

The genes are TRBV5-4 and TRBJ1-2; 7 bases are a match to TRBD1. Germline-derived CDR1 and CDR2 are SGHNT and YYREEE (reference sequence). The CDR3 has 15 residues. V dropped 3 bases and J dropped 7; count of bases not matched to a gene: 12. CDR3 sequence reads: CASSSQSGQGGGYTF. CDR3 coding DNA: TGTGCCAGCAGCTCCCAATCCGGGCAGGGGGGTGGCTACACCTTC.

The chain recombines TRBV6-5 with TRBJ2-1, with D possibly TRBD2 on 7 matching bases. Germline CDR1 reads MNHEY; CDR2 reads SVGAGI. This CDR3 region has 14 residues. Between the trimmed V and J ends, which lost 5 bases and 7 bases, there was a span of 15 bases. The CDR3 sequence is CASSLGEGENEQFF. The CDR3 bases are TGTGCCAGCAGTCTCGGGGAGGGGGAGAATGAGCAGTTCTTC.

This chain connects TRBV19 to TRBJ1-2; the match to TRBD1 covers 7 bases. Trimming took 4 bases from V and 7 from J; bases not matched to a gene: 9. Germline V gene sequence: CDR1 LNHDA, CDR2 SQIVND (reference sequence). This CDR3 has 14 residues. Here the CDR3 reads CASSTGTATRGYTF. The CDR3 nucleotides read TGTGCCAGTAGTACCGGGACAGCGACCCGTGGCTACACCTTC.

This clone has a single count. The chain joins TRBV11-2 to TRBJ2-7; 7 nucleotides line up with TRBD2. The V segment lost 3 bases and the J segment 7 bases; nucleotides outside the gene matches: 6. Germline CDR1 is SGHAT and CDR2 is FQNNGV. This CDR3 comprises 13 residues. CDR3 amino acids: CASSFGGVGEQYF. The CDR3 DNA is TGTGCCAGCAGCTTTGGGGGGGTTGGGGAGCAGTACTTC.

The chain combines TRBV14 with TRBJ2-7; 9 nucleotides match TRBD1. Germline lookup yields CDR1 SGHDN and CDR2 FVKESK. This CDR3 contains 17 residues. Losses at the gene ends were 1 base for V and 3 bases for J; bases not matched to a gene: 10. The CDR3 spells CASSQALSGTGFYEQYF. In nucleotides, the CDR3 is TGTGCCAGCAGCCAAGCCCTCTCCGGGACAGGGTTCTACGAGCAGTACTTC.

This sequence joins TRBV11-2 and TRBJ2-7, with 11 nucleotides matching TRBD1. CDR1 and CDR2 from the germline V gene are SGHAT and FQNNGV. The ends lost 8 bases at V and 1 base at J; junction bases unmatched: 1. The CDR3 covers 13 residues. This CDR3 reads CASRDRGSYEQYF. Here the CDR3 DNA reads TGTGCCAGCCGGGACAGGGGGTCCTACGAGCAGTACTTC.